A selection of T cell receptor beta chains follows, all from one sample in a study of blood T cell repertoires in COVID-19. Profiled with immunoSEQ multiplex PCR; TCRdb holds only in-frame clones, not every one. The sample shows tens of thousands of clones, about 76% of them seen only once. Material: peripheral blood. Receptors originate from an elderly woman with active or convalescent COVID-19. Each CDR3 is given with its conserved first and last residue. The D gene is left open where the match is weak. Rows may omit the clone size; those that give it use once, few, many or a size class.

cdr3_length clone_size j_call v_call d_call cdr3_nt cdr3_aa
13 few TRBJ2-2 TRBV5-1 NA TGCGCCAGCAGCTTGGGGGGAGCCGGGGAGCTGTTTTTT CASSLGGAGELFF
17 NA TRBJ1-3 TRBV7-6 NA TGTGCCAGCAGCTTAGTGGGGAGAATGAGCTCTGGAAACACCATATATTTT CASSLVGRMSSGNTIYF
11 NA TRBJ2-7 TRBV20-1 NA TGCAGTGCTAGAAGACTAACCGAGCAGTACTTC CSARRLTEQYF
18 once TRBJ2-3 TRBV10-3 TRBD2 TGTGCCATCAGCAGGACCCTTCCACTAGCGGGGGACACAGATACGCAGTATTTT CAISRTLPLAGDTDTQYF
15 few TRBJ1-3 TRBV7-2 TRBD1 TGTGCCAGCAGCTCGGGACAGGGTGTAGGAAACACCATATATTTT CASSSGQGVGNTIYF
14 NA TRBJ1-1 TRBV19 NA TGTGCCAGTAGTATTAGGGGGAATAGAAATGAAGCTTTCTTT CASSIRGNRNEAFF
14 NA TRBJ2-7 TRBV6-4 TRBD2 TGTGCCACCAGAGGGGCGGGGGAGTGTTACGAGCAGTACTTC CATRGAGECYEQYF
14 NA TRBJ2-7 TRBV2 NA TGTGCCAGCAGTGTACGGGGGGCAGGGAACGAGCAGTACTTC CASSVRGAGNEQYF
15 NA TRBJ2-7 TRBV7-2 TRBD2 TGTGCCAGCAGCCAGAGGGCGGGGGGGTCCTACGAGCAGTACTTC CASSQRAGGSYEQYF
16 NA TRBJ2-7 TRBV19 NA TGTGCCAGTAGTAGCGGAGGGCCCGGTTCCTCCTACGAGCAGTACTTC CASSSGGPGSSYEQYF
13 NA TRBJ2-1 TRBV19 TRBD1 TGTGCCAGTAGAGAACAGGGGTTCAATGAGCAGTTCTTC CASREQGFNEQFF
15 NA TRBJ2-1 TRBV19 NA TGTGCCAGTAGTACTTCAGGGCTTGCTACACAGGAGCAGTTCTTC CASSTSGLATQEQFF
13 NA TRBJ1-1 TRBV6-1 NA TGTGCCAGCAGTGAAGCAGGGGACACTGAAGCTTTCTTT CASSEAGDTEAFF
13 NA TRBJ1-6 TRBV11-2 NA TGTGCCAGCAGCTTAGATTCGAATTCACCCCTCCACTTT CASSLDSNSPLHF
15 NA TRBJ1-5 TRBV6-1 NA TGTGCCAGCACTGAAGCGATAGTTAGCAATCAGCCCCAGCATTTT CASTEAIVSNQPQHF
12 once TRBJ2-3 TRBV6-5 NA TGTGCCAGCACCTCCTCGACAGATACGCAGTATTTT CASTSSTDTQYF
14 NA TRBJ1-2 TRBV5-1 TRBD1 TGCGCCAGCAGCCCCCGGGACAGTGACTATGGCTACACCTTC CASSPRDSDYGYTF
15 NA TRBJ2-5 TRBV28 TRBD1 TGTGCCAGCAGTTCCCCTGGACAGGCCGGGGAGACCCAGTACTTC CASSSPGQAGETQYF